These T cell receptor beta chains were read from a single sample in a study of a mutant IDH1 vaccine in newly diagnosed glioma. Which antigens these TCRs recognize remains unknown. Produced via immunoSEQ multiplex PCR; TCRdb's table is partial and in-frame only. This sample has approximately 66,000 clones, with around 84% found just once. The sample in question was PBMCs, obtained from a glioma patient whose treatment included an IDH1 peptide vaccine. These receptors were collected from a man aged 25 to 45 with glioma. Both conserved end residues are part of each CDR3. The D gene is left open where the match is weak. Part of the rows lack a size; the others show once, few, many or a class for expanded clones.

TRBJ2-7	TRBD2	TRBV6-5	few	CASSYGTSGTYEQYF	TGTGCCAGCAGTTACGGGACTAGCGGAACCTACGAGCAGTACTTC
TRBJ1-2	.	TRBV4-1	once	CASSQALGPIRLSRGYTF	TGCGCCAGCAGCCAAGCGCTCGGACCAATACGGTTGAGTCGTGGCTACACCTTC
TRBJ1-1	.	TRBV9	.	CASSAHGANTEAFF	TGTGCCAGCAGCGCCCATGGCGCGAACACTGAAGCTTTCTTT
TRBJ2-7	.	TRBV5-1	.	CASSATGEYEQYF	TGCGCCAGCAGTGCGACAGGAGAATACGAGCAGTACTTC
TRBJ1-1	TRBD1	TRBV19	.	CASSTESRGQGRNTEAFF	TGTGCCAGTAGTACAGAGAGCCGAGGACAGGGCCGGAACACTGAAGCTTTCTTT
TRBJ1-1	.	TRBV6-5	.	CASSSMQNTEAFF	TGTGCCAGCAGTTCCATGCAGAACACTGAAGCTTTCTTT
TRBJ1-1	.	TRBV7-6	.	CASSLAREGNTEAFF	TGTGCCAGCAGCTTAGCGCGGGAGGGGAACACTGAAGCTTTCTTT
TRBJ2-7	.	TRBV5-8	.	CASSPQYF	TGTGCCAGCAGTCCGCAGTACTTC
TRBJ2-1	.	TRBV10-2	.	CASSETLSSYNEQFF	TGCGCCAGCAGTGAGACATTGAGCTCCTACAATGAGCAGTTCTTC
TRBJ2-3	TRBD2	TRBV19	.	CASSIASGGHRTDTQYF	TGTGCCAGTAGTATCGCTAGCGGGGGGCATCGCACAGATACGCAGTATTTT
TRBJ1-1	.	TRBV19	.	CASIPTVRGDTEAFF	TGTGCCAGTATCCCGACAGTGCGGGGGGACACTGAAGCTTTCTTT
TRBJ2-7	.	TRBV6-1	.	CASSVEGISLYEQYF	TGTGCCAGCAGTGTAGAGGGGATCTCTCTCTACGAGCAGTACTTC
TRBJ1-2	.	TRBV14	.	CASSPGDVRPWTF	TGTGCCAGCAGCCCTGGGGACGTTAGACCATGGACCTTC
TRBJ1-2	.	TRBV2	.	CASSLAGYGYTF	TGTGCCAGCAGCCTGGCAGGATATGGCTACACCTTC
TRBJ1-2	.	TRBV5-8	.	CASSLERDGYGYTF	TGTGCCAGCAGCTTGGAACGGGATGGCTATGGCTACACCTTC
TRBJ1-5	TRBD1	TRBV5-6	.	CASSSDREGTGQPQHF	TGTGCCAGCAGCTCCGACAGGGAGGGGACGGGGCAGCCCCAGCATTTT
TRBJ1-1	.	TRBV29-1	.	CSVEDLPGEATEAFF	TGCAGCGTTGAAGATCTTCCGGGGGAGGCTACTGAAGCTTTCTTT
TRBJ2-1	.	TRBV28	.	CASSIPMSSYNEQFF	TGTGCCAGCAGTATCCCTATGAGCTCCTACAATGAGCAGTTCTTC
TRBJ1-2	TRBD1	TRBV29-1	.	CSARGQGSYGYTF	TGCAGCGCCCGAGGACAGGGCAGCTATGGCTACACCTTC
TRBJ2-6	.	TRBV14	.	CASSPRFLRANVLTF	TGTGCCAGCAGCCCCCGTTTTTTGAGGGCCAACGTCCTGACTTTC
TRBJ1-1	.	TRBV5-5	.	CASSLGVGEAFF	TGTGCCAGCAGCTTGGGGGTAGGTGAAGCTTTCTTT
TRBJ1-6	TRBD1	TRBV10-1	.	CASSEYRGSPLHF	TGCGCCAGCAGTGAGTACAGGGGATCACCCCTCCACTTT
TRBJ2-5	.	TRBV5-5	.	CASSLAQLGRMETQYF	TGTGCCAGCAGCTTGGCGCAGCTCGGAAGGATGGAGACCCAGTACTTC
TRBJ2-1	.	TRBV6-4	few	CASSERSGSGNEQFF	TGTGCCAGCAGTGAGAGAAGTGGGTCGGGCAATGAGCAGTTCTTC
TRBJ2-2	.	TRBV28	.	CASSFEMNTGELFF	TGTGCCAGCAGTTTTGAGATGAACACCGGGGAGCTGTTTTTT
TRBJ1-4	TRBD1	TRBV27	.	CASSQGTAPTNEKLFF	TGTGCCAGCAGTCAAGGGACAGCCCCAACTAATGAAAAACTGTTTTTT
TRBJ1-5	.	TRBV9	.	CASSVVPDGQPQHF	TGTGCCAGCAGCGTAGTTCCGGACGGGCAGCCCCAGCATTTT
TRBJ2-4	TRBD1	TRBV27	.	CASKGGTGKAKNIQYF	TGTGCCAGCAAGGGTGGGACAGGAAAGGCCAAAAACATTCAGTACTTC
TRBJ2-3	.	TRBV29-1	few	CSVARDTQYF	TGCAGCGTTGCCAGAGATACGCAGTATTTT
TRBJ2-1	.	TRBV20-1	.	CSAKTKVEQFF	TGCAGTGCGAAGACTAAGGTTGAGCAGTTCTTC
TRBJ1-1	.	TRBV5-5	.	CASSPTNRERQAFF	TGTGCCAGCAGCCCTACAAACAGGGAAAGACAAGCTTTCTTT
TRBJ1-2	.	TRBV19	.	CASREGRATNYGYTF	TGTGCCAGTAGAGAGGGGAGGGCCACTAACTATGGCTACACCTTC
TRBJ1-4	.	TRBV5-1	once	CASSRDGGRTNEKLFF	TGCGCCAGCAGCCGGGACGGGGGTCGGACTAATGAAAAACTGTTTTTT